The present TCR beta chain was sequenced within a study of control samples from healthy donors and cancer patients (dated by TCRdb to 2018 to 2021). CDR1 and CDR2, looked up from the germline V gene (reference sequence), are LGHDT and YNNKEL. Including cysteine and phenylalanine, the CDR3 has 15 amino acids. The entry retains the CDR3 DNA only, 45 bases that are in frame from base 1. Trimming takes 3 bases from V and 2 bases from J, and the germline ends sit 14 bases apart. The library relied on the immunoSEQ multiplex PCR assay. TCRdb took over this immuneACCESS table, retaining in-frame rearrangements with V and J assigned. Such tables are incomplete; in checked studies, under half of the missing clones stem from an unresolved V gene, and the remainder is unexplained. The sample table records some 95,000 clones; 80% to 95% of these occur just once. The top ten hold approximately 3% of the sample.

On this clone: It has no known antigen specificity. No much larger clone is present one base from it, and per-base qualities are unavailable.

The specimen was blood. The chain was built from TRBV3-1 (or the pseudogene TRBV3-2) and TRBJ2-7, with TRBD1 tentatively as D gene (7 bases match). This clonotype was sampled from a human donor in good health. The donor label of this sample is uncertain. The CDR3 is CASSHGGGAPYEQYF. The DNA reads TGTGCCAGCAGCCACGGAGGGGGCGCTCCCTACGAGCAGTACTTC.